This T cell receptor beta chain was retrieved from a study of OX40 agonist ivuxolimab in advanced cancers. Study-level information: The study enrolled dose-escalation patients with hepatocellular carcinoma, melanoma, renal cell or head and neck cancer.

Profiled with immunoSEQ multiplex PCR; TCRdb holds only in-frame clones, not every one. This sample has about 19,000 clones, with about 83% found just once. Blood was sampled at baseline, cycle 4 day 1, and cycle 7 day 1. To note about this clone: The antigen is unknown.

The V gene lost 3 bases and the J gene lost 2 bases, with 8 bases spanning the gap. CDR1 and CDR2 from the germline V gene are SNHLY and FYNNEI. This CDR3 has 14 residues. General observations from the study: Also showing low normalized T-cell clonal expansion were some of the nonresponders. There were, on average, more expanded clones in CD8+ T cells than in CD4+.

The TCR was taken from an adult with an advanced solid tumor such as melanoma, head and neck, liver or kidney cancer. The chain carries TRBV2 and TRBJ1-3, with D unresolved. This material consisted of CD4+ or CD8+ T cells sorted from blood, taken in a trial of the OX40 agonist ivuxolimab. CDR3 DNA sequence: TGTGCCAGCAGTGACTTCGGTGCTGGAAACACCATATATTTT. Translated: CASSDFGAGNTIYF.